This entry concerns a single T cell receptor beta chain. CDR1 is SGHRS and CDR2 is YFSETQ in the germline V gene. Germline trimming cut 4 bases from V and 1 base from J; bases unmatched to any gene: 5. The CDR3 contains 16 residues. These data are taken from a study of blood T cell repertoires in COVID-19. For the study at large: PBMCs, B-cell-depleted T cells, or T cells were the source of the cDNA or gDNA that made up the material.

The authors' processing: Estimates of nucleated cell counts were drawn from the amplification of reference gene primers. The data were produced by immunoSEQ multiplex PCR, yet TCRdb's version contains in-frame clones alone and is incomplete. V and J calls and clone size are given by that table; D and trimming were obtained from the DNA. The table shows 170,000 or so clones, with approximately 90% occurring only once. Material: peripheral blood. This clonotype was sampled from a man between 45 and 60 years old with acute or convalescent COVID-19. The J gene is TRBJ2-3, the V gene TRBV5-1; TRBD2 matches 11 bases. This CDR3 is CASSISGGAGTDTQYF. The CDR3, as DNA: TGCGCCAGCAGCATTAGCGGGGGGGCTGGCACAGATACGCAGTATTTT.